Below, one T cell receptor (beta chain) is given with its context. Its antigen is unknown. The entry originates in a study of T cell repertoires in cytomegalovirus infection. Study-level points and caveats: Across the ex vivo response, the dominant clonotypes were HLA-C-restricted CMV-specific TCR beta clonotypes.

One entry per CDR3 protein results from TCRdb running MiXCR on the reads. Counted here are 180,000 or so distinct CDR3 sequences, about a sixth occurring once; the ten biggest clones make up approximately 25%. The ends lost 5 bases at V and 4 bases at J; junction bases unmatched: 7. The germline CDR1 and CDR2 sequences are SGHVS and FNYEAQ. The CDR3 contains 15 residues. The specimen sequenced was CD8+ T cells from PBMCs. V usage is TRBV7-6 and J usage is TRBJ1-5; 8 positions match TRBD1. The clonotype originates from a human donor in good health (CMV status not recorded). Some clones in this sample may be carry-over from other donors' samples. CDR3: CASSLTGGLNQPQHF. CDR3 nucleotides: TGTGCCAGCAGCCTTACAGGGGGTCTGAATCAGCCCCAGCATTTT.